The 30 T cell receptor beta chains in this list originate from one sample, sequenced in a study of T cell changes during pregnancy in multiple sclerosis. This table comes from immunoSEQ multiplex PCR, and its TCRdb copy is limited to in-frame clones, with some not included. The sample includes some 56,000 clones, about 90% of them seen just once. The material sequenced was CD4+ T cells from peripheral blood mononuclear cells, taken after pregnancy. These receptors all stem from a female donor with multiple sclerosis, enrolled in a pregnancy study.

This clone appeared once. CDR3 DNA sequence: TGCAGCGTTGGGGCCGGCAGCGGGGGGCTCTTAGAGACCCAGTACTTC. It codes for CSVGAGSGGLLETQYF. The V call is TRBV29-1, the J call TRBJ2-5; 9 bases map to TRBD2. Germline loops: CDR1 SQVTM, CDR2 ANQGSEA. J gave up 4 bases and V 4 bases, and 13 bases lay outside the gene matches. This CDR3 region has 16 residues. The whole variable domain, filled in from reference TRBV29-1 and TRBJ2-5, reads SAVISQKPSRDICQRGTSLTIQCQVDSQVTMMFWYRQQPGQSLTLIATANQGSEATYESGFVIDKFPISRPNLTFSTLTVSNMSPEDSSIYLCSVGAGSGGLLETQYFGPGTRLLVL.

The DNA of the CDR3 is TGTGCTAGTGGTTTGGTATCGGGGACAGTCTTTGGAGGGGGCTACACCTTC. The encoded protein is CASGLVSGTVFGGGYTF. The chain carries TRBV12-5 and TRBJ1-2; 7 bases agree with TRBD1. The V and J ends lost 0 bases and 8 bases, in that order; junction bases with no gene match: 15. The length of the CDR3 is 17 residues. CDR1 is LGHNT and CDR2 is FRNRAP in the germline V gene.

This sequence joins TRBV6-5 and TRBJ2-7, with 9 bases that match TRBD1. The germline gives CDR1 MNHEY, CDR2 SVGAGI. The CDR3 totals 15 residues. Losses at the gene ends were 7 bases for V and 4 bases for J; bases not matched to a gene: 11. The CDR3 sequence: CASTRAGTGHYEQYF. CDR3 sequence (DNA): TGTGCCAGCACCCGCGCCGGGACAGGGCATTACGAGCAGTACTTC.

The V call is TRBV28, the J call TRBJ1-4; weak D call: TRBD1 (6 bases). CDR1 is MDHEN, CDR2 SYDVKM, per germline. Between the trimmed V and J ends, which lost 5 bases and 4 bases, there was a span of 14 bases. The CDR3 has 15 residues. This chain's CDR3 is CASSRRQVVNEKLFF. CDR3 nucleotide sequence: TGTGCCAGCAGTCGCAGACAGGTTGTTAATGAAAAACTGTTTTTT. The entire variable domain, with the rest obtained from reference TRBV28 and TRBJ1-4, is as follows: DVKVTQSSRYLVKRTGEKVFLECVQDMDHENMFWYRQDPGLGLRLIYFSYDVKMKEKGDIPEGYSVSREKKERFSLILESASTNQTSMYLCASSRRQVVNEKLFFGSGTQLSVL.

The rearrangement uses TRBV7-6 and TRBJ2-5, with a weak D call TRBD1 (6 bases). The length of the CDR3 is 16 residues. In germline, CDR1 is SGHVS, CDR2 FNYEAQ. V was pared by 6 bases and J by 1 base, with 18 bases between. The CDR3 protein is CASSSGRLGGQETQYF. CDR3 coding DNA: TGTGCCAGCAGTTCCGGCCGGCTAGGGGGCCAAGAGACCCAGTACTTC.

This chain links TRBV7-9 with TRBJ2-7; 9 bases line up with TRBD1. The CDR3 is 15 residues long. Germline V gives CDR1 SEHNR, CDR2 FQNEAQ (reference sequence). The V segment lost 5 bases and the J segment 2 bases; nucleotides outside the gene matches: 7. In DNA form, the CDR3 reads TGTGCCAGCAGCCGCGGGACAGGGATTCCCTACGAGCAGTACTTC. It is translated as CASSRGTGIPYEQYF.

J is TRBJ2-7 and V is TRBV2; D possibly corresponds to TRBD1 (5 bases). This CDR3 spans 14 amino acids. Looked up from germline, CDR1 is SNHLY and CDR2 is FYNNEI. V dropped 7 bases and J dropped 2 bases, with 15 bases sitting between them. CDR3 nucleotides: TGTGCCAGCACCTTATCGACAGTAACCTACGAGCAGTACTTC. It codes for CASTLSTVTYEQYF.

The chain links TRBV5-6 to TRBJ2-2; 9 positions agree with TRBD1. The CDR3 covers 15 residues. V lost 2 bases, J lost 6 bases, and 5 bases stayed unmatched. Germline CDR1 and CDR2: SGHDT and YYEEEE. In DNA, the CDR3 is TGTGCCAGCAGCTTCCGGGACAGGGTCGCCGGGGAGCTGTTTTTT. Residues: CASSFRDRVAGELFF.

This chain links TRBV6-6 with TRBJ1-5, with D perhaps TRBD1 (6 bases). V dropped 2 bases and J dropped 3 bases, with 14 bases sitting between them. In germline, CDR1 is MNHNY, CDR2 SVGAGI (reference sequence). The CDR3 sequence is 16 residues long. DNA of the CDR3: TGTGCCAGCAGTTACGGGGGCCCCCAAAACAATCAGCCCCAGCATTTT. Its protein product is CASSYGGPQNNQPQHF.

The rearrangement links TRBV5-1 to TRBJ2-5, with 7 bases aligning to TRBD2. The ends lost 0 bases at V and 1 base at J; junction bases unmatched: 9. CDR3 length: 17 residues. CDR1 is SGHRS, CDR2 YFSETQ, per germline. This CDR3 reads CASSLAFVQRGQETQYF. CDR3 in DNA: TGCGCCAGCAGCTTGGCCTTCGTGCAGCGGGGCCAAGAGACCCAGTACTTC. Supplemented by reference TRBV5-1 and TRBJ2-5, the full variable domain reads KAGVTQTPRYLIKTRGQQVTLSCSPISGHRSVSWYQQTPGQGLQFLFEYFSETQRNKGNFPGRFSGRQFSNSRSEMNVSTLELGDSALYLCASSLAFVQRGQETQYFGPGTRLLVL.

The chain employs TRBV6-6 and TRBJ2-7, with 8 bases fitting TRBD1. V was pared by 3 bases and J by 4 bases, with 8 bases of the junction left unmatched. CDR1 is MNHNY, CDR2 SVGAGI, per germline (reference sequence). The CDR3 has 15 residues. In nucleotides, the CDR3 is TGTGCCAGCAGTTATTCGGGACAGGCTCTTTACGAGCAGTACTTC. Residues: CASSYSGQALYEQYF.

This sequence joins TRBV10-1 and TRBJ1-2; D remains ambiguous. V lost 6 bases and J 8 bases, leaving 13 bases between the germline ends. Per the germline V gene, CDR1 is WNHNN and CDR2 is SYGVQD (reference sequence). The CDR3 runs to 12 residues. CDR3 in DNA: TGCGCCAGCAGATACGATAGCGGCGGCTACACCTTC. It yields the protein CASRYDSGGYTF.

The chain carries TRBV19 and TRBJ2-7; a possible D gene is TRBD1 (6 bases). The V gene lost 10 bases and the J gene lost 3 bases, with 16 bases spanning the gap. The CDR3 has 13 amino acids. CDR1 LNHDA and CDR2 SQIVND come from the germline V gene (reference sequence). CDR3 DNA: TGTGCCACCTCGCGGCAGGGGAGCTACGAGCAGTACTTC. Protein sequence: CATSRQGSYEQYF.

This chain links TRBV7-3 with TRBJ2-3, with TRBD1 matching over 7 bases. The germline V gene encodes CDR1 SGHTA and CDR2 FQGTGA. The CDR3 runs 16 residues. With 2 bases clipped from V and 2 bases from J, the junction kept 7 bases outside the gene matches. The CDR3 DNA reads TGTGCCAGCAGCTTAGAACCGGGACAGTACACAGATACGCAGTATTTT. Translation gives CASSLEPGQYTDTQYF.

The chain combines TRBV19 with TRBJ1-2; 10 bases match TRBD1. The CDR3 totals 17 residues. The junction had 10 bases not matched to a gene; V was cut back by 1 base and J by 5 bases. Germline V CDR1 and CDR2: LNHDA, SQIVND (reference sequence). The CDR3 coding sequence is TGTGCCAGTAGTATAGGCGGGACAGGGGTTCAATCGTATGGCTACACCTTC. This codes for CASSIGGTGVQSYGYTF.

The gene calls are TRBV25-1 and TRBJ2-7; weak D call: TRBD1 (6 bases). Trimming took 1 base from V and 10 from J, leaving 20 bases between them. The V gene's germline CDR1 is MGHDK and CDR2 SYGVNS. The CDR3 covers 15 residues. CDR3 amino acids: CASSEWKPLGAQQYF. The CDR3 region has the DNA TGTGCCAGCAGTGAATGGAAGCCGCTGGGGGCTCAACAGTACTTC.

The chain joins TRBV5-1 to TRBJ1-2; 8 nucleotides line up with TRBD1. J gave up 7 bases and V 4 bases, and 12 bases lay outside the gene matches. Germline CDR1 reads SGHRS; CDR2 reads YFSETQ. CDR3 size: 15 residues. The CDR3 sequence is CASSRRDRPSCGYTF. The DNA of the CDR3 is TGCGCCAGCAGCCGGAGGGACAGGCCCTCTTGTGGCTACACCTTC.

This clone has a single count. V and J are TRBV7-3 and TRBJ2-7, with 12 positions matching TRBD2. The CDR3 is made up of 17 amino acids. V lost 4 bases to trimming and J lost 1 base; unmatched junction nucleotides: 8. Germline V CDR1 and CDR2: SGHTA, FQGTGA. The CDR3 is CASSSSGLAGTSYEQYF. In DNA, the CDR3 is TGTGCCAGCAGCTCCAGCGGACTAGCGGGGACATCCTACGAGCAGTACTTC.

The gene calls are TRBV9 and TRBJ1-3; D not certain. From germline, CDR1 is SGDLS and CDR2 YYNGEE. V was cut by 0 bases and J by 3 bases, with 7 bases left in between. The CDR3 has 14 amino acids. This chain's CDR3 is CASSVGGNGNTIYF. The CDR3 nucleotides are TGTGCCAGCAGCGTAGGAGGGAATGGAAACACCATATATTTT.

The V call is TRBV14, the J call TRBJ1-6; D possibly corresponds to TRBD1 (5 bases). Trimming left V 3 bases short and J 6 bases short, with 9 bases between. The CDR3 is made up of 14 amino acids. From germline, CDR1 is SGHDN and CDR2 FVKESK. The chain's CDR3 is CASSQGLINSPLHF. DNA of the CDR3: TGTGCCAGCAGCCAGGGACTAATTAATTCACCCCTCCACTTT.

The chain links TRBV5-4 to TRBJ2-1, with D perhaps matching TRBD1 (5 bases). The CDR3 length is 16 residues. CDR1 is SGHNT and CDR2 is YYREEE in the germline V gene (reference sequence). Trimming stripped 2 bases from V and 0 bases from J, with 12 bases between. Here the CDR3 reads CASSFKQVGSYNEQFF. CDR3 sequence (DNA): TGTGCCAGCAGCTTTAAACAGGTGGGCTCCTACAATGAGCAGTTCTTC.

The chain joins TRBV4-2 to TRBJ2-3, with TRBD1 matching 9 bases. With V trimmed by 5 bases and J by 6 bases, 6 bases remained unmatched. The CDR3 loop spans 14 amino acids. CDR1 and CDR2 (germline): LGHNA, YNFKEQ. The CDR3 DNA sequence: TGTGCCAGCAGCAGTAGGGACAGGGTTGATACGCAGTATTTT. Protein: CASSSRDRVDTQYF.

V and J are TRBV6-5 and TRBJ1-5, with TRBD1 identical over 8 bases. The CDR3 sequence is 15 residues long. J was trimmed by 5 bases and V by 4 bases; bases with no gene match: 7. Germline CDR1 is MNHEY and CDR2 is SVGAGI. The CDR3 loop is CASSSLTGGHQPQHF. The CDR3 DNA reads as TGTGCCAGCAGTTCCCTCACAGGGGGTCATCAGCCCCAGCATTTT.

The chain uses TRBV29-1 and TRBJ2-6; TRBD2 aligns across 7 bases. The CDR3 has 14 amino acids. V gave up 6 bases and J gave up 4 bases; unmatched junction bases: 6. Germline-derived CDR1 and CDR2 are SQVTM and ANQGSEA. The CDR3 loop is CSVSAGRGANVLTF. The CDR3 DNA is TGCAGCGTATCCGCCGGGAGGGGGGCCAACGTCCTGACTTTC.

The rearrangement uses TRBV6-5 and TRBJ1-5; D gene uncertain. Germline loops: CDR1 MNHEY, CDR2 SVGAGI. Between the trimmed V and J ends, which lost 6 bases and 4 bases, there was a span of 13 bases. CDR3 size: 14 residues. CDR3 nucleotides: TGTGCCAGCAGGGAGGGCTCTAAAAATCAGCCCCAGCATTTT. As protein: CASREGSKNQPQHF.

Worth noting for this clone: Germline is not matched at one junction end, which may reflect a read error. J is TRBJ2-5 and V is TRBV7-2, with D perhaps matching TRBD2 (7 bases). This CDR3 has 13 residues. Looked up from germline, CDR1 is SGHTA and CDR2 is FQGNSA. The CDR3: CASSLDGGRRQDF. The CDR3 nucleotides read TGTGCCAGCAGCTTAGACGGGGGGAGGCGACAGGACTTC.

The count of this clone is one. V gene TRBV21-1 combines with J gene TRBJ1-2; no DNA check was done on the table's D call, TRBD1. TRBV21-1 is a pseudogene locus. The CDR3 consists of 12 residues. Here the CDR3 DNA reads TGTGCCAGCAGCACCCAGGGATATGGCTACACCTTC. Amino acids: CASSTQGYGYTF.

The J gene is TRBJ2-1, the V gene TRBV5-1; no definite D call. Trimming took 0 bases from V and 4 from J, leaving 11 bases between them. Germline V lookup: CDR1 SGHRS, CDR2 YFSETQ. The CDR3 is made up of 15 amino acids. The CDR3: CASSLESGFYNEQFF. The CDR3 DNA is TGCGCCAGCAGCTTGGAATCCGGGTTTTACAATGAGCAGTTCTTC.

V usage is TRBV6-4 and J usage is TRBJ2-7; TRBD1 matches 9 bases. V gave up 2 bases and J gave up 0 bases; unmatched junction bases: 5. The CDR3 sequence is 16 residues long. CDR1 MRHNA and CDR2 SNTAGT come from the germline V gene. The DNA of the CDR3 is TGTGCCAGCAGTGACCCGGGGACAGGGAGCTCCTACGAGCAGTACTTC. Translated, it gives CASSDPGTGSSYEQYF.

The CDR3 DNA is TGTGCCAGCAGCTTAATGTTGACAGGGTTCTACGAGCAGTACTTC. Protein sequence: CASSLMLTGFYEQYF. V is TRBV7-3 and J is TRBJ2-7; 7 bases line up with TRBD1. The J segment lost 3 bases and the V segment lost 1 base, leaving 6 bases of the junction unmatched. Germline loops: CDR1 SGHTA, CDR2 FQGTGA. The CDR3 sequence is 15 residues long.